The T cell receptor (beta chain) described here comes from a study of blood T cell repertoires in COVID-19. The germline V gene has CDR1 GTSNPN and CDR2 SVGIG (reference sequence). The CDR3 extends over 13 amino acids. J lost 7 bases, V lost 3 bases, and 6 bases had no gene match. Sequencing was performed with immunoSEQ multiplex PCR; in TCRdb, only in-frame clones are kept and a portion is missing. The sample lists approximately 350,000 clones; over 80% were seen once. The chain is built from TRBV30 and TRBJ1-2; 9 bases match TRBD1. The sequenced sample consisted of peripheral blood. This receptor was obtained from a woman aged 45-65 years with COVID-19, enrolled during active disease. DNA of the CDR3: TGTGCCTGGAGGAACAGGGGGCTGAGTGGCTACACCTTC. The encoded protein is CAWRNRGLSGYTF. Looking up the rest from reference TRBV30 and TRBJ1-2 gives the full variable domain: SQTIHQWPATLVQPVGSPLSLECTVEGTSNPNLYWYRQAAGRGLQLLFYSVGIGQISSEVPQNLSASRPQDRQFILSSKKLLLSDSGFYLCAWRNRGLSGYTFGSGTRLTVV.